The clone carrying this T cell receptor beta chain was detected ten times or more. The data belong to a study of molecular identifiers for immune sequencing clone quantification. TCRdb re-called the PCR reads through MiXCR, storing one row per CDR3 protein. The sample carries approximately 670,000 distinct CDR3 sequences, just under 20% recorded once. Germline lookup yields CDR1 LNHDA and CDR2 SQIVND (reference sequence). CDR3 length: 15 residues. V shed 4 bases and J 3 bases; nucleotides not matched to a gene: 6. Sequenced sample: naive CD8+ T cells from blood, with Jurkat cell RNA spiked in. The sample's subset: FACS-sorted CD8+CD4-CCR7+CD45RA+ naive T cells. The clonotype originates from a human donor in good health. Some libraries in this study had Jurkat cell RNA spiked in. This chain uses TRBV19 with TRBJ2-7; 10 nucleotides match TRBD1. CDR3: CASSTGQGTDYEQYF. Here the CDR3 DNA reads TGTGCCAGTAGTACGGGACAGGGGACGGACTACGAGCAGTACTTC.